This record looks at one T cell receptor (beta chain) sequence and its context. The data belong to a study of human T cells and chemical hapten exposure. Unique molecular identifiers were attached to individual cDNA molecules within the library. In the original processing: Sample TCR totals centred on a median of around 93,000, ranging about 20,000 to 690,600. TCRdb reprocessed the RACE reads via MiXCR and lists one record per CDR3 protein. What appears here as the V and J calls and clone size reflects TCRdb's work, not the paper's. Here the sample spans about 82,000 distinct CDR3 sequences, over 8.5% being singletons. Time point specified: healthy volunteer bleed at 6 weeks. Unfractionated whole blood was the source from which total RNA was extracted. The germline V gene has CDR1 DFQATT and CDR2 SNEGSKA (reference sequence). The CDR3 totals 14 residues. Trimming cost V 4 bases and J 0 bases, with 10 bases left between them.

Sequencing input: whole blood. The TCR comes from a male donor in good health. Some clones in this sample may be carry-over from other donors' samples. This chain connects TRBV20-1 to TRBJ1-3, with no clear D. The CDR3 nucleotides read TGCAGTGCTACCCGACTGAGCTCTGGAAACACCATATATTTT. It translates to CSATRLSSGNTIYF.